This TCR beta chain was recovered during a study of blood T cells in healthy people across ages. General study points: Per million T cells, TCR beta diversity dropped roughly linearly as age increased.

The V segment lost 0 bases and the J segment 5 bases; nucleotides outside the gene matches: 6. The CDR3 spans 16 residues. From germline, CDR1 is PRHDT and CDR2 FYEKMQ (reference sequence). Healthy Caucasian individuals from Russia aged roughly 6 to 100 served as donors. Alongside a J-beta primer mix, a sample-barcoded 5' primer served in a second PCR lasting about 7 to 12 cycles. MiXCR, run by TCRdb on the 5' RACE reads, gives a single entry per CDR3 protein. The data hold hundreds of thousands of distinct CDR3 sequences, with more than 20% observed a single time. This clonotype was found a few times. Its antigen is as yet unknown. The sample also formed part of further work on T cells of mothers and their children. That source adds: The shaping of TCR recombination output by thymic selection is similar in related and unrelated pairs.

Sequenced input: blood. This chain links TRBV13 with TRBJ1-4; TRBD1 aligns across 7 bases. The clonotype originates from a boy aged 5-17 years in good health. The CDR3 DNA reads TGTGCCAGCAGCTTAGGGACTCGACAGGGCAATGAAAAACTGTTTTTT. It encodes CASSLGTRQGNEKLFF.